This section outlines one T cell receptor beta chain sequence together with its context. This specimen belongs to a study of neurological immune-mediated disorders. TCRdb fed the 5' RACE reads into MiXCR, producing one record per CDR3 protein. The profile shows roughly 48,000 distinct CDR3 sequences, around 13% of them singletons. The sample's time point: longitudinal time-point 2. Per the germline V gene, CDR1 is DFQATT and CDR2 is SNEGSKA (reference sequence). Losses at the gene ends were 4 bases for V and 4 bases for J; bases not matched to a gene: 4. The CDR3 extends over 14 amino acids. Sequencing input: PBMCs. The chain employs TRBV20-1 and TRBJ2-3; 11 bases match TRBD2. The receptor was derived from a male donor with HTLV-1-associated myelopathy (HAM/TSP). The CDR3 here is CSAILAGAPDTQYF. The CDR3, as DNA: TGCAGTGCTATACTAGCGGGGGCGCCAGATACGCAGTATTTT.